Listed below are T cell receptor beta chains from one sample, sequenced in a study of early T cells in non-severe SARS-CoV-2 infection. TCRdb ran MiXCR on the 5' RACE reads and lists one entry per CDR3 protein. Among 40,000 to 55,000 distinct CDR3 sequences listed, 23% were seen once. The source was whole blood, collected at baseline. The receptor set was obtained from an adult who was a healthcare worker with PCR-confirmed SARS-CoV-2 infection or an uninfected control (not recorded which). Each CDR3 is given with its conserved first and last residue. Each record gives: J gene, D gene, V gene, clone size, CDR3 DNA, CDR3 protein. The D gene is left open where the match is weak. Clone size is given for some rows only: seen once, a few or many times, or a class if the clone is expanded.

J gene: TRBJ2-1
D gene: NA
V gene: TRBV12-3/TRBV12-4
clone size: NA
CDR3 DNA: TGTGCCAGCAGACCGGACGGGAACAATGAGCAGTTCTTC
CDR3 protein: CASRPDGNNEQFF

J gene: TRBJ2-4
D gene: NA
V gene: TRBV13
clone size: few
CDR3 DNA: TGTGCCAGCAGCTTAGGCAGAAACATTCAGTACTTC
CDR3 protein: CASSLGRNIQYF

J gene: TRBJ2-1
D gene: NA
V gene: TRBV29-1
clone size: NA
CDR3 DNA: TGCAGCGTGGAAAGGGTTCGGGGTGAGCAGTTCTTC
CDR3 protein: CSVERVRGEQFF

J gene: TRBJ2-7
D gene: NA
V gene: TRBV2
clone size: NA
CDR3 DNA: TGTGCCAGCAGTGAAGCTCCCGGGGCCCACGAGCAGTACTTC
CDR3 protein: CASSEAPGAHEQYF

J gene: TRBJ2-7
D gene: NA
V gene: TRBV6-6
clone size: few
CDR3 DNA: TGTGCCAGCAGCGGGAGATTCGAGCGAGACGAGCAGTACTTC
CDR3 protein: CASSGRFERDEQYF

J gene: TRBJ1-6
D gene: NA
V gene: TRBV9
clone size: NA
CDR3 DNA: TGTGCCAGCAGCGTAGGGGTGGAAGCGAATTCACCCCTCCACTTT
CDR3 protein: CASSVGVEANSPLHF

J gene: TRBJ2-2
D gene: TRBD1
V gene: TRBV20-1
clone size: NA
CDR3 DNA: TGCAGTGCTAGAGATCATAGGACAGGGAACGGGGAGCTGTTTTTT
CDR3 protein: CSARDHRTGNGELFF

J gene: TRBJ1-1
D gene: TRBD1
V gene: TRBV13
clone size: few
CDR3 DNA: TGTGCCAGCAGCATCAGGGGACAGGGGGCTGAAGCTTTCTTT
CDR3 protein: CASSIRGQGAEAFF

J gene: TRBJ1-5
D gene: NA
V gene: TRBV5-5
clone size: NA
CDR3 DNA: TGTGCCAGCAGCTTGGGAATAGCGTATAGCAATCAGCCCCAGCATTTT
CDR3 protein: CASSLGIAYSNQPQHF

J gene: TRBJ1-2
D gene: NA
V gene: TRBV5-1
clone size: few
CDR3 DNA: TGCGCCAGCAGCTTCCCGAGTTTGAACTATGGCTACACCTTC
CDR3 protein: CASSFPSLNYGYTF

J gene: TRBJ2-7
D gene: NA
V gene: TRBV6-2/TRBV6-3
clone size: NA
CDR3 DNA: TGTGCCAGCAACAACCTTACGGTTAGCTCCTACGAGCAGTACTTC
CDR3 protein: CASNNLTVSSYEQYF

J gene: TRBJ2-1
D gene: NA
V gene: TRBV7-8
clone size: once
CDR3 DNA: TGTGCCAGCAGCTTAGAGGGGACGGTTCTTCTCAATGAGCAGTTCTTC
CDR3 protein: CASSLEGTVLLNEQFF

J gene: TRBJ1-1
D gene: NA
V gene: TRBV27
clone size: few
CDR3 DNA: TGTGCCAGAGACGAAGCTTTCTTT
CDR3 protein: CARDEAFF

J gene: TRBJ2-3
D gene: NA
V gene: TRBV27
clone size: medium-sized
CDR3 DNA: TGTGCCAGCAGTTCACGACCGTTATCGGGCACAGATACGCAGTATTTT
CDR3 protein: CASSSRPLSGTDTQYF

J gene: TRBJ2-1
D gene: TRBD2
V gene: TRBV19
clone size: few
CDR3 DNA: TGTGCCAGTAGGCCTCAGCGGGGGGCCAGCAATGAGCAGTTCTTC
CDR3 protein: CASRPQRGASNEQFF

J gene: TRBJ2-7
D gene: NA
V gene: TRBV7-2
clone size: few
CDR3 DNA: TGTGCCAGCAGCTTAGGCGGGGAGAGCTACGAGCAGTACTTC
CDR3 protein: CASSLGGESYEQYF

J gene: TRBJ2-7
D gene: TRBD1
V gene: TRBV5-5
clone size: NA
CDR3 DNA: TGTGCCAGCAGCTTGGCCGGGACAGGGGTATACGAGCAGTACTTC
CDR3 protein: CASSLAGTGVYEQYF

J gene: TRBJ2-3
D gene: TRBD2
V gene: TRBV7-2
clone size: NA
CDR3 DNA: TGTGCCAGCAGCCTCCGCGGGGGAGGCACAGATACGCAGTATTTT
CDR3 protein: CASSLRGGGTDTQYF

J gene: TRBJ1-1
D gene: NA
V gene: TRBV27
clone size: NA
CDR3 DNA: TGTGCCAGCAGTTCCACCTTCACACGGAACACTGAAGCTTTCTTT
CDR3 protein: CASSSTFTRNTEAFF

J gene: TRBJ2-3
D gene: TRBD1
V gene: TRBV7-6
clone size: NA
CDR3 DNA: TGTGCCAGCAGCTCGGACAGGTTAACTAGCACAGATACGCAGTATTTT
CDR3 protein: CASSSDRLTSTDTQYF

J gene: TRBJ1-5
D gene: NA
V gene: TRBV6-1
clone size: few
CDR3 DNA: TGTGCCAGCAGTGAATCGAACAGACAAAAGGATCAGCCCCAGCATTTT
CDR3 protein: CASSESNRQKDQPQHF

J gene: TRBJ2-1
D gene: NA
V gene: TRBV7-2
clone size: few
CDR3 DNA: TGTGCCAGCAGCTTCAAGGACCGACTGGGCAATGAGCAGTTCTTC
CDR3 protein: CASSFKDRLGNEQFF

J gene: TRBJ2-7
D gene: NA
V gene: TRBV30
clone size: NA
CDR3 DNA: TGTGCCTGGAGTGGAGCAAGCGGTGACGAGCAGTACTTC
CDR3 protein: CAWSGASGDEQYF

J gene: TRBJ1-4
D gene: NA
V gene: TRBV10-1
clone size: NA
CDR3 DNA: TGCGCCAGCAGTGACACCTTCAATGAAAAACTGTTTTTT
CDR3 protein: CASSDTFNEKLFF

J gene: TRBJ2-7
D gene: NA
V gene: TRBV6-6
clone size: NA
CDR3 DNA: TGTGCCAGCAGCCCCCGGGCGCACGAGCAGTACTTC
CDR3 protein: CASSPRAHEQYF

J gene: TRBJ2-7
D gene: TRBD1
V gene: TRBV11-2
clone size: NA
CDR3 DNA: TGTGCCAGCAGCTCCCGGACAGGGGGCGGCGAGCAGTACTTC
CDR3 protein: CASSSRTGGGEQYF

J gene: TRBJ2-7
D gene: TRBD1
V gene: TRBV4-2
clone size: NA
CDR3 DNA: TGTGCCAGCAGCTATGGACAGGGGGAATACGAGCAGTACTTC
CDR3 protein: CASSYGQGEYEQYF

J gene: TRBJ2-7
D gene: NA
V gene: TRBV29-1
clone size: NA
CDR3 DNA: TGCAGCGTGGAGACAGCGAGCTCCTACGAGCAGTACTTC
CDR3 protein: CSVETASSYEQYF

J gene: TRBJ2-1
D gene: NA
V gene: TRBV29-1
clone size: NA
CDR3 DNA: TGCAGCGCCGACGGATACAATGAGCAGTTCTTC
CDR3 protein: CSADGYNEQFF

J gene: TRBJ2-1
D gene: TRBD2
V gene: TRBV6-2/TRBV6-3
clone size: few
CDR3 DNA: TGTGCCAGCAGTTACGAGCGGGGGGGCTGGAATGAGCAGTTCTTC
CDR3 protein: CASSYERGGWNEQFF

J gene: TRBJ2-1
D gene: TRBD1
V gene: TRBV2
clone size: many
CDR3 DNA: TGTGCCAGCAGTGCGGGACAGGGGTTCTACAATGAGCAGTTCTTC
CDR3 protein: CASSAGQGFYNEQFF

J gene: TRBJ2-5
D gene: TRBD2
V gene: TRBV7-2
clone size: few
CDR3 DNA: TGTGCCAGCACGGATAGCGGGGGGGCCTTGGAGACCCAGTACTTC
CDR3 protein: CASTDSGGALETQYF

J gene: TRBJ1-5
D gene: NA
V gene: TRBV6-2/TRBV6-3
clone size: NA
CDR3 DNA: TGTGCCAGCGGGTCGTCAGGACCCCAGCATTTT
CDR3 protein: CASGSSGPQHF

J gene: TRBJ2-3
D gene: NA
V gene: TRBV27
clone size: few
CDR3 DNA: TGTGCCAGTTCCCCTAGGACACTTTCCAATACGCAGTATTTT
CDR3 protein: CASSPRTLSNTQYF

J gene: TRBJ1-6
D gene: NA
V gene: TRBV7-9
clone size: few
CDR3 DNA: TGTGCCAGCAGCTTATCCCGGGATTCACCCCTCCACTTT
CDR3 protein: CASSLSRDSPLHF

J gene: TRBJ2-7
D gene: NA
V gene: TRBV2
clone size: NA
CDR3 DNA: TGTGCCAGCATGATCTCCTACGAGCAGTACTTC
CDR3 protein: CASMISYEQYF

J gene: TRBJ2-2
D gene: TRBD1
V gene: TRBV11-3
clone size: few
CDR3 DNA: TGTGCCAGCAGCCCGTACAGGGGAGGGGAGCTGTTTTTT
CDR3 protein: CASSPYRGGELFF

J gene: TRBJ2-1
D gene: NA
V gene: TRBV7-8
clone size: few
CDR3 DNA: TGTGCCAGCAGCTTAGCTCCCCGTGGGGACTTTCAGCAGTTCTTC
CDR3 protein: CASSLAPRGDFQQFF

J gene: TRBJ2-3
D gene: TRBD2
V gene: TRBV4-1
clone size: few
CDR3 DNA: TGCGCCAGCAGCCAAGACTCAACTAGCGGGGGATGGGATACGCAGTATTTT
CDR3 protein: CASSQDSTSGGWDTQYF

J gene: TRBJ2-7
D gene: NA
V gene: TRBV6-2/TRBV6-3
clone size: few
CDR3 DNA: TGTGCCAGCAGCAAGGATGCAGGGACCTACGAGCAGTACTTC
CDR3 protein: CASSKDAGTYEQYF

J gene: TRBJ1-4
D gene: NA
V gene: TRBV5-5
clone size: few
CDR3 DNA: TGTGCCAGCAGCTTGGCTGGGGAAAAACTGTTTTTT
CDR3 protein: CASSLAGEKLFF

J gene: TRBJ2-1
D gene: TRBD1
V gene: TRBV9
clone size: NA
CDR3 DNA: TGTGCCAGCAGCGTAGATTGGGACAGGGGTTTTGGTGAGCAGTTCTTC
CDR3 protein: CASSVDWDRGFGEQFF

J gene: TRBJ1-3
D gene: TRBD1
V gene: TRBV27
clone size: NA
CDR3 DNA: TGTGCCAGCAGTTTATCGGCAGGGGGACACACCATATATTTT
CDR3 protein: CASSLSAGGHTIYF

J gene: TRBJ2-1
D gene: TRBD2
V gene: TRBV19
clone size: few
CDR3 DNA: TGTGCCATCGGCGGGGGCTACAATGAGCAGTTCTTC
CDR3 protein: CAIGGGYNEQFF

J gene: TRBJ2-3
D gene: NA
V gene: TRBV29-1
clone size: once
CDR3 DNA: TGCAGCGTTGATGATACGCAGTATTTT
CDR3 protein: CSVDDTQYF

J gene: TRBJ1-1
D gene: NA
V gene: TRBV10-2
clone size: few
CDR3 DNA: TGCGCCAGCAGTGTGGGCACTGAAGCTTTCTTT
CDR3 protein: CASSVGTEAFF

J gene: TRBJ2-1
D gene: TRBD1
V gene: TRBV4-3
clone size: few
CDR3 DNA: TGCGCCAGCAGCCCCGGGACAGGGCCTCCTCGGGATGAGCAGTTCTTC
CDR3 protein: CASSPGTGPPRDEQFF

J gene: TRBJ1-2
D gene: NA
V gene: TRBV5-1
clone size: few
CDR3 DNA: TGCGCCAGCAGCTTGGAAGACCTCTATGGCTACACCTTC
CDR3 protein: CASSLEDLYGYTF

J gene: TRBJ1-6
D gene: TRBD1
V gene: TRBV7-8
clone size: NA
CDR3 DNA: TGTGCCAGCAGCCCCAGGGGCGGACAGGGGAGCAATTCACCCCTCCACTTT
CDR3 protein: CASSPRGGQGSNSPLHF

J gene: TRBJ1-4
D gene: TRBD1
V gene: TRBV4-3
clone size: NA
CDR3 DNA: TGCGCCAGCAGCCAAGAGACAGGGGCCCCGATCGAAAAACTGTTTTTT
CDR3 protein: CASSQETGAPIEKLFF